This T cell receptor beta chain was sequenced in a study of blood T cell repertoires in COVID-19. On the study more broadly: The samples span acute and convalescent COVID-19 from the United States, Italy and Spain. Sample material is recorded as cDNA or gDNA derived from T cells, B-cell-depleted T cells, or PBMCs.

Germline CDR1 reads SGHNT; CDR2 reads YYREEE (reference sequence). This CDR3 has 19 amino acids. Trimming left V 0 bases short and J 7 bases short, with 28 bases between. Profiled with immunoSEQ multiplex PCR; TCRdb holds only in-frame clones, not every one. The sample lists 400,000 to 550,000 clones, about 85% occurring once. Individuals aged roughly 18 to 95 years were recruited from about two dozen US areas. The source material was PBMCs or T cells enriched from blood (not recorded which). The chain has TRBV5-4 and TRBJ1-2; D is perhaps TRBD1 (5 bases). The receptor was derived from a woman aged 18-29 years with acute COVID-19. The CDR3 loop is CASSLAVGTLPGTSPGYTF. The CDR3 DNA sequence: TGTGCCAGCAGCTTGGCCGTTGGTACCCTGCCCGGGACTTCCCCTGGCTACACCTTC.